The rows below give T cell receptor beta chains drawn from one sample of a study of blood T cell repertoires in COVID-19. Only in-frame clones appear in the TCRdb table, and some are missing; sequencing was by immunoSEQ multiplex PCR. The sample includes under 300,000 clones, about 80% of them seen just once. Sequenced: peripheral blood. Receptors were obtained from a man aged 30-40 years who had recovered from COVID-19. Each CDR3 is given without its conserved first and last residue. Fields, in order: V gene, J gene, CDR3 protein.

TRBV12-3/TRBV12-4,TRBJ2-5,ASSPHGHETQY
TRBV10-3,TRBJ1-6,AISETQVGNSPLH
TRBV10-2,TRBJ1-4,ASSVTLRQARVKTV
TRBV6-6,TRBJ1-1,ASSSPGHVNTEAF
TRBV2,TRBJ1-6,ASSDIDTWNSPLH
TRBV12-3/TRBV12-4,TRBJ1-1,ASSEGGFEAF
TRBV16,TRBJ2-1,ASSQSRQDNEQF
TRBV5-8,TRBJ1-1,ASSHGGPTNTEAF
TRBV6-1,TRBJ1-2,ASSDPGTLYGYT
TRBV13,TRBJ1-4,ASRSRTVNEKLF
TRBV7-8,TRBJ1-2,ASSLARQIGGYT
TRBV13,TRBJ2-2,ASSTPAGIGELF
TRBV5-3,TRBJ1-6,ARSLKREGDNSPLH
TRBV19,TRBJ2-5,ASSITGTRAETQY
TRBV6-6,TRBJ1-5,ASSLGQGNQPQH
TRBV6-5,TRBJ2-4,ASRGQGNIQY
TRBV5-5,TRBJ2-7,ASSPPPGGRGEQY
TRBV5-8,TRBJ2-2,ASRPVNTGELF
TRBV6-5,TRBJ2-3,ASETSAHTDTQY
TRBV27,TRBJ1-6,ASSLPRSGQYSPLH
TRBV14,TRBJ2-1,ASSLLAGRNEQF
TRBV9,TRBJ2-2,ASSVGQNTGELF
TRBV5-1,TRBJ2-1,ASSYGTEYNEQF
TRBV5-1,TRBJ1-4,ASRASTTNEKLF
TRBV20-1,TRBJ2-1,SASLQFWAVNNEQF
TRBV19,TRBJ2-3,ASSIVRDTDTQY
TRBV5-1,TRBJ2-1,ASGRDSSSYNEQF
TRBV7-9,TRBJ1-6,ASSLSSRLAPLH
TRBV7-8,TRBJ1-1,ASSLSPPGSEAF
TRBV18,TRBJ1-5,ASSPVTGTQPQH
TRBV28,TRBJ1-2,ASSLGQGYGYT
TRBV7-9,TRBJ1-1,ASSFQGIAEAF
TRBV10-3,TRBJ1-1,AISGRQDLLEAF
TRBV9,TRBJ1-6,ASSVGGESPLH
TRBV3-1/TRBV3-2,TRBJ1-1,ASSPTPRTGEVNTEAF
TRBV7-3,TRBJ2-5,ASSSGEAETQY
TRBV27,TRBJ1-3,ASSLSTGGGNTIY
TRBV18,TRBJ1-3,ASSRGTGGNTIY
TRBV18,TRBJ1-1,ASSPMRDTEAF
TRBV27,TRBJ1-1,ASSLQGRTEAF
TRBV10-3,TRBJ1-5,AISENRSYQPQH
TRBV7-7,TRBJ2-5,ASSSLGGLQETQY
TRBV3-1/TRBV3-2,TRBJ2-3,ASSQTTGLSSTDTQY
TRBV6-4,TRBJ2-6,ASSASGGAGANVLT
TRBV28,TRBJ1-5,ASSQGYSNQPQH
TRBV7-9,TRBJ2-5,ASSLGGEETQY
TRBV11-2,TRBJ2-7,ASSLYRGGSEQY
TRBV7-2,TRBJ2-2,ASSLVPAGAPNTGELF
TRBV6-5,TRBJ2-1,ASTPGQSSYNEQF
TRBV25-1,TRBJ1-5,ASSEPPGCQPQH
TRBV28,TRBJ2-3,ASSRLAGGSSTDTQY
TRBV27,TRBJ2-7,ASSRDSRNEQY
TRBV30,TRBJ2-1,AWTDVRTRTLSDEQF
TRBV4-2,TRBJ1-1,ASSRHSSGTGSKLV
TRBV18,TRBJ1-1,ASSPRGGAVNTEAF
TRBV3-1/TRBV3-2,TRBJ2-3,ASSQDAGLVTDTQY